This TCR beta chain originates from a study of shared clonotypes between healthy human individuals. Notes on the study in general: Blood was the sole source, and tissue repertoires probably differ.

The germline V gene has CDR1 SGDLS and CDR2 YYNGEE. This CDR3 is built from 15 residues. The V segment lost 0 bases and the J segment 4 bases; nucleotides outside the gene matches: 4. Unsorted material relied on tens of millions of PBMCs as the source of genomic DNA. Comments on this clone: What it binds is not known. Other DNA variants within this sample encode the same CDR3.

Measured with immunoSEQ multiplex PCR; TCRdb has only the in-frame clones, and not every one. This sample has hundreds of thousands of clones, with roughly 72% found just once. This clonotype was obtained from a woman between 35 and 50 years old in good health. Some clones in this sample may be carry-over from other donors' samples. The chain employs TRBV9 and TRBJ2-7, with 10 bases fitting TRBD2. Specimen: PBMCs. CDR3 sequence: CASSVGGTSVYEQYF. The DNA for the CDR3 is TGTGCCAGCAGCGTAGGGGGGACTAGCGTGTACGAGCAGTACTTC.